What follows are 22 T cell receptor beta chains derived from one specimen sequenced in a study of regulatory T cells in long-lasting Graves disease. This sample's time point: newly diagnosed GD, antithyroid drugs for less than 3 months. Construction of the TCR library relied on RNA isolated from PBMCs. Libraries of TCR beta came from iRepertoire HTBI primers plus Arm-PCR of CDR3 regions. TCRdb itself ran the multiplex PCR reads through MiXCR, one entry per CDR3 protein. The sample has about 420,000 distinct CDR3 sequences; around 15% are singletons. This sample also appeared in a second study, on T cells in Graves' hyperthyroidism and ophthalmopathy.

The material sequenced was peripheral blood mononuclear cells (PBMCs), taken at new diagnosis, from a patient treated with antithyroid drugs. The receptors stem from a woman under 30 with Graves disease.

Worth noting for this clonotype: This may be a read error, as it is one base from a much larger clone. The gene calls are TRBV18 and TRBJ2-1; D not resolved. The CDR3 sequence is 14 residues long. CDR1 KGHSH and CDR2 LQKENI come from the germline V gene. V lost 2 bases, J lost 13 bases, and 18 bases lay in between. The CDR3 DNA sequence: TGTGCCAGCTCACCAACGAGAAACCAAGAGACCCAGTTCTTC. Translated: CASSPTRNQETQFF.

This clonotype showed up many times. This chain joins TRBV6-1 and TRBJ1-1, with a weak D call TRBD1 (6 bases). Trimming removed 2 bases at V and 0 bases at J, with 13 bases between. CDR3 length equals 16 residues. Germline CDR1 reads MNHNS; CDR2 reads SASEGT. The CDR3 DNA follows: TGTGCCAGCAGTGAATTCCCGGGGGCTTTGAACACTGAAGCTTTCTTT. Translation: CASSEFPGALNTEAFF.

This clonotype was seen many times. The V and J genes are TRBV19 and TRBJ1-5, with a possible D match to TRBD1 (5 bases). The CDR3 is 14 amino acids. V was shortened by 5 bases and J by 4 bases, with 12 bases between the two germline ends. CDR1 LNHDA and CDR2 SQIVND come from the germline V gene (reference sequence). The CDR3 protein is CASSFPGLNQPQHF. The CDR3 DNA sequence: TGTGCCAGTAGTTTTCCGGGACTAAATCAGCCCCAGCATTTT.

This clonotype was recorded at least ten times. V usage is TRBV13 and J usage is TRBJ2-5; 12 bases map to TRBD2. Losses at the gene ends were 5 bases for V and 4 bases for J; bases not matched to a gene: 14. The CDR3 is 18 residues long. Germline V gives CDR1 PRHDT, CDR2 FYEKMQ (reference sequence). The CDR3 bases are TGTGCCAGCAGCGGACGAGGACTAGCGGGAAGAGGACTAGAGACCCAGTACTTC. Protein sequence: CASSGRGLAGRGLETQYF.

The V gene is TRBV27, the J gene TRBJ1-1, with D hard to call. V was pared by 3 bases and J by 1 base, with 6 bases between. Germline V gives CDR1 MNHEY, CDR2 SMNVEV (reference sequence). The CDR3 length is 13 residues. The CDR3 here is CASSFASNTEAFF. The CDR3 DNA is TGTGCCAGCAGTTTCGCCTCGAACACTGAAGCTTTCTTT.

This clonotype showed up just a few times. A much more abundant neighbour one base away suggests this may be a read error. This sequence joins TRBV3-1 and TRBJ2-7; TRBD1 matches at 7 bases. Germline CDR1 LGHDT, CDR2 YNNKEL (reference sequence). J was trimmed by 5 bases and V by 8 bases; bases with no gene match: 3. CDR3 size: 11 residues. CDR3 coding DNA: TGTGCCAGCGGAGACAGGGACGAGCAGTACTTC. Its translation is CASGDRDEQYF.

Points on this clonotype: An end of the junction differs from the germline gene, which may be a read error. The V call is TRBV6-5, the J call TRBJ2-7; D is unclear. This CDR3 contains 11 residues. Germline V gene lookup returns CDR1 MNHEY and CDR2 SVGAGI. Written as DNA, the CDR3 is TGTGTCAGCAGTTCCGACTACGAGCAGTACTTC. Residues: CVSSSDYEQYF.

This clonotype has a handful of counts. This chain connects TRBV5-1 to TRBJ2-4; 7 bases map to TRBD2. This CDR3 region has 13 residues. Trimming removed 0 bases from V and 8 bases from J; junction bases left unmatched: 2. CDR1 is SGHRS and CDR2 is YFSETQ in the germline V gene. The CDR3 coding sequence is TGCGCCAGCAGCTTGGGAGGGAGGGACATTCAGTACTTC. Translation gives CASSLGGRDIQYF. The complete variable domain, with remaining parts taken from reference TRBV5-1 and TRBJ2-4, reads KAGVTQTPRYLIKTRGQQVTLSCSPISGHRSVSWYQQTPGQGLQFLFEYFSETQRNKGNFPGRFSGRQFSNSRSEMNVSTLELGDSALYLCASSLGGRDIQYFGAGTRLSVL.

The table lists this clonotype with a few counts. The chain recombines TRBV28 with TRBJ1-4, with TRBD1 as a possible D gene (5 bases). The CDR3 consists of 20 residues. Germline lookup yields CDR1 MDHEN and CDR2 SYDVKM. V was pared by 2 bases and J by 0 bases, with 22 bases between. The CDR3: CASSLGAGTANTATNEKLFF. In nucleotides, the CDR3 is TGTGCCAGCAGTTTAGGCGCCGGGACGGCCAATACTGCAACTAATGAAAAACTGTTTTTT.

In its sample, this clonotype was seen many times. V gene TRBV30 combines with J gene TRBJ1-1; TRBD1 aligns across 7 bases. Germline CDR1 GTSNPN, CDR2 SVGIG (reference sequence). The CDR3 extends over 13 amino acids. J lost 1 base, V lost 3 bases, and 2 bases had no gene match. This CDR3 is CAWRGQPNTEAFF. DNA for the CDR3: TGTGCCTGGAGGGGACAGCCGAACACTGAAGCTTTCTTT.

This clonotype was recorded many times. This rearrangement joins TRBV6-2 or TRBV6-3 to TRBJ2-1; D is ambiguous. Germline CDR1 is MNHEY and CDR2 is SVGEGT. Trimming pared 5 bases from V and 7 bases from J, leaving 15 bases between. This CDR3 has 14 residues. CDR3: CASSDSLVINEQFF. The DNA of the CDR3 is TGTGCCAGCAGTGATTCGCTAGTAATAAATGAGCAGTTCTTC.

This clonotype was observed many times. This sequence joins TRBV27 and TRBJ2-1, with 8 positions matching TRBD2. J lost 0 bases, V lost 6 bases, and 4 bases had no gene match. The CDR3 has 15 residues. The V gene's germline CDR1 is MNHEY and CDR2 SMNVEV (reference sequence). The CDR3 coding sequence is TGTGCCAGCAGGAAGGGACTAGTCTCCTACAATGAGCAGTTCTTC. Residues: CASRKGLVSYNEQFF.

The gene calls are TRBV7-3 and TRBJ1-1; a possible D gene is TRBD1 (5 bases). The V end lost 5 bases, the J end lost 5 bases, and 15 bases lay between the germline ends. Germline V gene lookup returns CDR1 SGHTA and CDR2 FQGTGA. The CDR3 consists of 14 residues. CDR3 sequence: CASSKEARATEAFF. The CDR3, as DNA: TGTGCCAGCAGCAAAGAGGCCAGGGCGACTGAAGCTTTCTTT.

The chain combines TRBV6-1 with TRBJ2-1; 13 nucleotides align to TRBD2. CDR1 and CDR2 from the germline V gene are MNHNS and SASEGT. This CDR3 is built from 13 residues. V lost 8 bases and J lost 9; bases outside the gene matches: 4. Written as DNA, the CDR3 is TGTGCCAGCGGACTAGCGGGAGTCACTGAGCAGTTCTTC. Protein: CASGLAGVTEQFF.

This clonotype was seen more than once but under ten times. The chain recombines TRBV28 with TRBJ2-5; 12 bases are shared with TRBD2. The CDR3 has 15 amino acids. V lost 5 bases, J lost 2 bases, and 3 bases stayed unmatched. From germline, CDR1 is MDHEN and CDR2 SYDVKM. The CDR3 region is CASSTGTSGQETQYF. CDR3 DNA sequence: TGTGCCAGCAGTACTGGGACTAGCGGGCAAGAGACCCAGTACTTC.

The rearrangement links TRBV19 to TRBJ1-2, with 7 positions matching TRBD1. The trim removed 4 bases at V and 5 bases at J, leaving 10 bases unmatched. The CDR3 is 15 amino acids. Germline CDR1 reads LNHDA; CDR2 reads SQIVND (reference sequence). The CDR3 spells CASSTGDSSVYGYTF. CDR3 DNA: TGTGCCAGTAGTACTGGGGACAGTTCCGTGTATGGCTACACCTTC.

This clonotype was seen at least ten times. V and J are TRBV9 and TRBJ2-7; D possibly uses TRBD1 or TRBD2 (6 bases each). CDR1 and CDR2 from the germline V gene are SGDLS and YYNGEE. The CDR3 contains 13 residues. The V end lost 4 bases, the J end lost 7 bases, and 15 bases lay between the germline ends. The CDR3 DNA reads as TGTGCCAGCAGCCGCGGGACACCGGGGGAGCAGTACTTC. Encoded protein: CASSRGTPGEQYF.

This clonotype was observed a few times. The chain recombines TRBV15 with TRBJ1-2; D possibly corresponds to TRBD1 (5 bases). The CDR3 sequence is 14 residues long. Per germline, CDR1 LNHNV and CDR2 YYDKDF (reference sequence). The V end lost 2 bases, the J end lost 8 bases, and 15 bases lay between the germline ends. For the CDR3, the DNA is TGTGCCACCAGCAGAAGGACCCGCGCAGGGGGCTACACCTTC. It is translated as CATSRRTRAGGYTF.

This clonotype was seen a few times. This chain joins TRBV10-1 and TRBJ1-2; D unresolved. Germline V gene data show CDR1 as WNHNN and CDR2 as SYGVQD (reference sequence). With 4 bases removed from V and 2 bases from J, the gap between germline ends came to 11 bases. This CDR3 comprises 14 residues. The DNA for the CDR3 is TGCGCCAGCAGTGGAGTGGATCCCAACTATGGCTACACCTTC. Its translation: CASSGVDPNYGYTF.

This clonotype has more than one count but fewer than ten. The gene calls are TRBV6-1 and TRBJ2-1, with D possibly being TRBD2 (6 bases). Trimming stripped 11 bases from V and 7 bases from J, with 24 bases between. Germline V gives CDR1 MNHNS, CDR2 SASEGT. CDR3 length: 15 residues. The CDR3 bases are TGTGCCGCCAGAAGTTTGGGGGGTGTTGGGAATGAGCAGTTCTTC. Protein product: CAARSLGGVGNEQFF.

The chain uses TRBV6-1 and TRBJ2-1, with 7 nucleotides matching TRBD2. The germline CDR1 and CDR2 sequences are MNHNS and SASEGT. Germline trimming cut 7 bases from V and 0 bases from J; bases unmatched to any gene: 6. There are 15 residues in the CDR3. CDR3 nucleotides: TGTGCCAGCAAACGCACGGGAGGCTCCTACAATGAGCAGTTCTTC. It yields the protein CASKRTGGSYNEQFF.

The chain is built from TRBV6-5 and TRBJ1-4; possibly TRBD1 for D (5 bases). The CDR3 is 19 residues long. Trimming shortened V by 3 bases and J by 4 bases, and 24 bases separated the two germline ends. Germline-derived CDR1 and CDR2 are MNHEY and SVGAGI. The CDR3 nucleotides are TGTGCCAGCAGTTATTCGATGTTAGAGGGACGGGCTTTTAATGAAAAACTGTTTTTT. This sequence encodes CASSYSMLEGRAFNEKLFF.